A selection of T cell receptor beta chains follows, all from one sample in a study of T cells expressing NK-cell markers. For each CDR3 protein, TCRdb gives one entry from its re-call of the 5' RACE reads, without DNA. The sample data list under 500,000 distinct CDR3 sequences. The material sequenced was blood T cells: a sorted CD56 or NKG2C T cell subset, CD4+ or CD8+ T cells, or bulk PBMC T cells (not recorded which). The origin of the receptors is a woman aged 18 to 75 in good health. CDR3s include the opening cysteine and the closing phenylalanine or tryptophan. Fields, in order: J gene, V gene, CDR3 protein.

TRBJ2-1	TRBV5-6	CASSEHGTGYNEQFF
TRBJ2-1	TRBV9	CASSVNRDRAYNEQFF
TRBJ2-3	TRBV5-6	CASSSRFPADRGGPDTQYF
TRBJ2-5	TRBV7-2	CASSRPSETQYF
TRBJ2-5	TRBV10-3	CAISDGTVKQETQYF
TRBJ1-5	TRBV12-3/TRBV12-4	CASTPGGFNQPQHF
TRBJ2-3	TRBV19	CASSIALGLPSYTDTQYF
TRBJ2-3	TRBV6-4	CASSDSGLASDTQYF
TRBJ1-5	TRBV6-2/TRBV6-3	CASNEVRVNQPQHF
TRBJ2-1	TRBV12-3/TRBV12-4	CASTSLGRSEQFF
TRBJ2-1	TRBV6-5	CASSYRPSSYNEQFF
TRBJ2-6	TRBV20-1	CSAPLAVAGANVLTF
TRBJ2-3	TRBV7-6	CASSLATVDTQYF
TRBJ2-3	TRBV4-3	CASSQDIQRSDTQYF
TRBJ1-1	TRBV28	CASSSRGRGEAFF
TRBJ2-1	TRBV20-1	CSARGRDNEQFF
TRBJ1-2	TRBV5-1	CASSLDLGSYGYTF
TRBJ2-1	TRBV20-1	CSARGLAGGPGYNEQFF
TRBJ2-5	TRBV20-1	CSARGQVQETQYF
TRBJ1-2	TRBV20-1	CSARTPGRGGDGYTF
TRBJ1-5	TRBV4-1	CASSQGQGRQPQHF
TRBJ2-1	TRBV7-3	CASSLAIFTHEQFF
TRBJ2-3	TRBV11-2	CASSWGLGTDTQYF
TRBJ1-1	TRBV4-3	CASSQETGETEAFF
TRBJ1-1	TRBV7-9	CASSLDTMAFF
TRBJ2-1	TRBV5-1	CASSSTGTSGGADEQFF
TRBJ2-2	TRBV30	CAWSLAGESGELFF
TRBJ1-5	TRBV24-1	CATSDRVDQPQHF
TRBJ1-2	TRBV3-1	CASSQNTQGSGGYTF
TRBJ2-6	TRBV9	CASSAVGGNVLTF
TRBJ2-5	TRBV19	CASRSGWEETQYF
TRBJ2-1	TRBV5-5	CASSWSPLSYNEQFF
TRBJ2-1	TRBV5-1	CASSSDSNWQFF
TRBJ2-7	TRBV7-2	CASSFNRNLYEQYF
TRBJ1-3	TRBV7-2	CASTHGGNTIYF
TRBJ1-4	TRBV15	CATSREWATSEKLFF
TRBJ1-5	TRBV29-1	CSAVGGDNQPQHF
TRBJ2-1	TRBV20-1	CSARDPGNEQFF
TRBJ2-3	TRBV4-2	CASSPPGGDTDTQYF
TRBJ2-5	TRBV6-1	CASSGTSGGGTQYF
TRBJ1-3	TRBV10-1	CASSESGRTSGNTIYF
TRBJ2-5	TRBV18	CASSPSGSGRQETQYF
TRBJ2-1	TRBV7-9	CASKGASGRGEQFF
TRBJ2-6	TRBV7-8	CASSLALDISGANVLTF
TRBJ2-5	TRBV7-9	CASSKGLAGVYQETQYF
TRBJ1-3	TRBV12-3/TRBV12-4	CASSTPLGVAEFGNTIYF
TRBJ1-1	TRBV7-9	CASSLAGRQGVEEAFF
TRBJ1-6	TRBV20-1	CSALIGTPHYNSPLHF
TRBJ2-3	TRBV20-1	CSATQGNTQYF
TRBJ2-3	TRBV7-2	CASSRQGLVDTQYF